One and the same sample provided the 9 T cell receptor beta chains below, sequenced in a study of CD8+ T cells in alopecia areata. Specified treatment: oral pan-JAK inhibitor, 5-10 mg twice daily. RNA, once extracted, was reverse transcribed into cDNA for use as the sequencing template. Here immunoSEQ multiplex PCR was the method, and the copy in TCRdb shows in-frame clones only, minus some. The table has approximately 160,000 clones, approximately 60% seen once. The sequenced sample was CD4+ T cells sorted from blood, obtained at week 24, from a patient treated with tofacitinib. Receptors were obtained from a human donor with alopecia areata.

The gene calls are TRBV5-6 and TRBJ2-1; 9 bases map to TRBD1. The germline CDR1 and CDR2 sequences are SGHDT and YYEEEE. This CDR3 contains 16 residues. V dropped 2 bases and J dropped 7; count of bases not matched to a gene: 10. This CDR3 reads CASSFKTGTGYNEQFF. CDR3 bases: TGTGCCAGCAGCTTCAAAACCGGGACAGGGTATAATGAGCAGTTCTTC.

This clone was picked up a small number of times. This chain links TRBV5-1 with TRBJ2-1; tentative D call: TRBD2 (6 bases). Trimming pared 4 bases from V and 4 bases from J, leaving 15 bases between. The V gene's germline CDR1 is SGHRS and CDR2 YFSETQ. The CDR3 has 15 residues. For the CDR3, the DNA is TGCGCCAGCAGCCTCGGGGGAGCAAGTTACAATGAGCAGTTCTTC. This translates into CASSLGGASYNEQFF.

The chain joins TRBV29-1 to TRBJ1-2; D is ambiguous. V dropped 4 bases and J dropped 2 bases, with 8 bases sitting between them. The CDR3 extends over 12 amino acids. From germline, CDR1 is SQVTM and CDR2 ANQGSEA. The CDR3 DNA reads as TGCAGCGTTGTCCGAGCAAACTATGGCTACACCTTC. It yields the protein CSVVRANYGYTF. Together with reference TRBV29-1 and TRBJ1-2, the CDR3 gives the full variable domain: SAVISQKPSRDICQRGTSLTIQCQVDSQVTMMFWYRQQPGQSLTLIATANQGSEATYESGFVIDKFPISRPNLTFSTLTVSNMSPEDSSIYLCSVVRANYGYTFGSGTRLTVV.

The chain recombines TRBV5-6 with TRBJ2-3; D perhaps matches TRBD2 (6 bases). The germline gives CDR1 SGHDT, CDR2 YYEEEE. This CDR3 has 15 residues. V lost 1 base and J 1 base, leaving 10 bases between the germline ends. CDR3 DNA sequence: TGTGCCAGCAGCTTGTTCGGCGGGGGCACAGATACGCAGTATTTT. Translation: CASSLFGGGTDTQYF.

The rearrangement links TRBV15 to TRBJ2-7; the D call may be TRBD1 or TRBD2 (6 bases each). The germline CDR1 and CDR2 sequences are LNHNV and YYDKDF (reference sequence). V lost 3 bases and J lost 3, with 18 bases in between. The CDR3 extends over 16 amino acids. CDR3: CATSSQTGALGYEQYF. As DNA, the CDR3 is TGTGCCACCAGCAGCCAGACGGGGGCACTCGGCTACGAGCAGTACTTC.

The sample holds a few counts of this clone. The chain has TRBV5-1 and TRBJ2-3; D gene uncertain. Germline CDR1 and CDR2: SGHRS and YFSETQ. V was trimmed by 2 bases and J by 0 bases, leaving 7 bases between them. The CDR3 spans 14 residues. Here the CDR3 reads CASSFSTSTDTQYF. The CDR3 coding sequence is TGCGCCAGCAGCTTTAGCACTAGCACAGATACGCAGTATTTT.

CDR3 nucleotides: TGTGCCAGCAGCTTAGTCGCGACTTTGAACACCGGGGAGCTGTTTTTT. This codes for CASSLVATLNTGELFF. The V gene is TRBV7-9, the J gene TRBJ2-2; D remains unclear. The CDR3 extends over 16 amino acids. Looked up from germline, CDR1 is SEHNR and CDR2 is FQNEAQ (reference sequence). The V end lost 1 base, the J end lost 1 base, and 10 bases lay between the germline ends.

This clone was observed a single time. The chain combines TRBV7-9 with TRBJ2-7; D is possibly TRBD2 (7 bases). The CDR3 length is 16 residues. The V end lost 4 bases, the J end lost 0 bases, and 16 bases lay between the germline ends. Germline loops: CDR1 SEHNR, CDR2 FQNEAQ (reference sequence). The CDR3 nucleotides read TGTGCCAGCAGCTCCCCTTCGCGGGGGCACTCCTACGAGCAGTACTTC. Its translation is CASSSPSRGHSYEQYF.

The chain uses TRBV6-5 and TRBJ1-6; the D gene is possibly TRBD1 (5 bases). Germline CDR1 is MNHEY and CDR2 is SVGAGI. Trimming removed 3 bases at V and 13 bases at J, with 10 bases between. The CDR3 has 12 amino acids. CDR3 nucleotide sequence: TGTGCCAGCAGTTATGTCGGGGGTCCCCTCCACTTT. Translating gives CASSYVGGPLHF.